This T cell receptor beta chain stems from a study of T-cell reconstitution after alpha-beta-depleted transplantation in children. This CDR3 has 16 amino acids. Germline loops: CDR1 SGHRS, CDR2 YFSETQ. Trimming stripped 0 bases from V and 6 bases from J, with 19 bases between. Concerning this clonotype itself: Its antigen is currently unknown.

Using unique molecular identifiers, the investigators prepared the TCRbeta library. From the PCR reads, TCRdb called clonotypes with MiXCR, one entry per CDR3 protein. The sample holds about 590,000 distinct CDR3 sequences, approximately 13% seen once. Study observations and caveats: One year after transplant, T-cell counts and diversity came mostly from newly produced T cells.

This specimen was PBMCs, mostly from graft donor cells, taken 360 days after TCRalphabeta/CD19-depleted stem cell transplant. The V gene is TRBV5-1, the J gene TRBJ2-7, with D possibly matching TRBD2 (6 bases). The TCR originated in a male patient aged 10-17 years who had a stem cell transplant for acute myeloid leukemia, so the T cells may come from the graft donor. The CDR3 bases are TGCGCCAGCAGCTTGGTTAGGACGCGGGGTTCGTCCGAGCAGTACTTC. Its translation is CASSLVRTRGSSEQYF.